The rows below give T cell receptor beta chains drawn from one sample of a study of CD8 T cells in Susac syndrome. TCRdb processed the immunoSEQ multiplex PCR reads anew with MiXCR; each CDR3 protein has one entry. The data contain some 180,000 distinct CDR3 sequences, 85% to 95% of them singletons. The sequenced sample was CD4+ T cells from PBMCs. The receptors originated from a human donor with Susac syndrome. Each CDR3 is given with its conserved first and last residue. The order of the fields is D gene, clone size, V gene, J gene, CDR3 protein, CDR3 DNA. D genes are given only for firm matches. Expanded clones are given a class, and other clones once, few, many or no size at all.

>-|-|TRBV21-1|TRBJ1-1
CASSKSEQGKTEAFF
TGTGCCAGCAGCAAAAGTGAGCAGGGTAAGACTGAAGCTTTCTTT
>-|-|TRBV6-2/TRBV6-3|TRBJ2-7
CASSYSGHTVAYEQYF
TGTGCCAGCAGTTACTCGGGACATACCGTTGCCTACGAGCAGTACTTC
>TRBD1|-|TRBV20-1|TRBJ2-7
CSAHLAPGQGPGEQYF
TGCAGTGCCCACCTCGCTCCGGGACAGGGTCCGGGCGAGCAGTACTTC
>-|-|TRBV28|TRBJ2-5
CASSLWGGETQYF
TGTGCCAGCAGTTTATGGGGAGGAGAGACCCAGTACTTC
>-|-|TRBV5-1|TRBJ1-1
CASSSGAGTRNTEAFF
TGCGCCAGCAGCTCGGGGGCCGGGACAAGGAACACTGAAGCTTTCTTT
>-|-|TRBV4-2|TRBJ2-5
CASSYPGGQETQYF
TGTGCCAGCAGCTACCCCGGGGGCCAAGAGACCCAGTACTTC
>-|-|TRBV6-1|TRBJ1-1
CASSEGNTEAFF
TGTGCCAGCAGTGAAGGGAACACTGAAGCTTTCTTT
>-|-|TRBV18|TRBJ1-4
CASSLSLRGGNEKLFF
TGTGCCAGCTCACTCTCCCTCAGGGGAGGTAATGAAAAACTGTTTTTT
>TRBD1|-|TRBV5-6|TRBJ2-1
CASRRTGSNEQFF
TGTGCCAGCAGACGGACAGGGAGCAATGAGCAGTTCTTC
>TRBD2|-|TRBV2|TRBJ2-1
CASSLSGGAGDEQFF
TGTGCCAGCAGTCTTAGCGGGGGGGCCGGGGATGAGCAGTTCTTC
>-|-|TRBV29-1|TRBJ1-1
CSVVLRVLNTEAFF
TGCAGCGTTGTTCTGAGGGTTCTCAACACTGAAGCTTTCTTT
>-|-|TRBV2|TRBJ2-3
CASSPLWYSDTQYF
TGTGCCAGCAGCCCCCTTTGGTATAGCGATACGCAGTATTTT
>TRBD2|-|TRBV7-9|TRBJ2-7
CASSSILAGGIEQYF
TGTGCCAGCAGCTCCATACTAGCGGGAGGTATAGAGCAGTACTTC
>-|-|TRBV27|TRBJ2-1
CASSFSRQGHNEQFF
TGTGCCAGCAGTTTCTCAAGGCAGGGGCACAATGAGCAGTTCTTC
>-|-|TRBV2|TRBJ2-7
CASRLGGNEQYF
TGTGCCAGCAGGCTAGGGGGGAACGAGCAGTACTTC
>-|-|TRBV30|TRBJ1-6
CAFGVSLDSPLHF
TGTGCCTTCGGGGTCAGTCTGGATTCACCCCTCCACTTT
>TRBD1|-|TRBV30|TRBJ1-2
CAWSVRRQGVDYGYTF
TGTGCCTGGAGTGTACGACGACAGGGAGTTGACTATGGCTACACCTTC
>TRBD1|-|TRBV28|TRBJ2-7
CASKHGQAFSYEQYF
TGTGCCAGCAAACATGGACAGGCCTTCTCCTACGAGCAGTACTTC
>-|-|TRBV12-3/TRBV12-4|TRBJ1-4
CASSPVDTSTNEKLFF
TGTGCCAGCAGCCCCGTGGACACCTCAACTAATGAAAAACTGTTTTTT
>-|once|TRBV28|TRBJ2-1
CASISSGARPHNEQFF
TGTGCCAGCATTTCTTCGGGGGCGCGTCCCCACAATGAGCAGTTCTTC
>-|-|TRBV6-5|TRBJ1-3
CASSYSGGRSGNTIYF
TGTGCCAGCAGTTACTCCGGGGGACGCTCTGGAAACACCATATATTTT
>-|-|TRBV12-5|TRBJ2-3
CASGLGHRTDTQYF
TGTGCTAGTGGTTTGGGGCACCGCACAGATACGCAGTATTTT
>TRBD2|-|TRBV7-7|TRBJ2-1
CASSPGTSGKQFF
TGTGCTAGCAGCCCTGGGACTAGCGGGAAGCAGTTCTTC
>-|-|TRBV5-6|TRBJ1-2
CASSSGDYGYTF
TGTGCCAGCAGTTCAGGGGATTATGGCTACACCTTC
>TRBD1|-|TRBV6-4|TRBJ2-1
CASSDRGQGYNEQFF
TGTGCCAGCAGTGACCGGGGACAGGGGTACAATGAGCAGTTCTTC
>-|-|TRBV12-5|TRBJ2-3
CASGMEQGDTQYF
TGTGCTAGTGGCATGGAACAGGGAGATACGCAGTATTTT
>TRBD1|-|TRBV3-1|TRBJ1-6
CASSGQGPSPLHF
TGTGCCAGCAGCGGACAGGGTCCTTCACCCCTCCACTTT
>TRBD1|-|TRBV6-1|TRBJ1-2
CASSEARGQGNYGYTF
TGTGCCAGCAGTGAAGCGCGGGGACAGGGAAACTATGGCTACACCTTC
>TRBD2|-|TRBV3-1|TRBJ2-4
CASSQPGTIDIQYF
TGTGCCAGCAGCCAACCCGGGACTATAGACATTCAGTACTTC
>TRBD1|-|TRBV28|TRBJ2-1
CASSFYSGQINNEQFF
TGTGCCAGCAGTTTTTATTCGGGACAGATAAACAATGAGCAGTTCTTC
>TRBD2|-|TRBV7-2|TRBJ2-5
CASSAGGLQETQYF
TGTGCCAGCAGCGCGGGGGGGTTACAAGAGACCCAGTACTTC
>-|-|TRBV27|TRBJ2-1
CASRSFGEQFF
TGTGCCAGCAGGAGTTTTGGTGAGCAGTTCTTC
>TRBD2|once|TRBV20-1|TRBJ2-1
CSARTSRSSYNEQFF
TGCAGTGCGAGGACTAGCCGAAGCTCCTACAATGAGCAGTTCTTC
>-|once|TRBV29-1|TRBJ1-2
CSTTVAYGYTF
TGCAGCACGACAGTGGCTTATGGCTACACCTTC
>-|-|TRBV9|TRBJ1-1
CASSVHTLNTEAFF
TGTGCCAGCAGCGTACATACTCTGAACACTGAAGCTTTCTTT
>-|-|TRBV4-2|TRBJ2-5
CASSQVESETQYF
TGTGCCAGCAGCCAAGTAGAGTCGGAGACCCAGTACTTC
>-|-|TRBV5-6|TRBJ2-5
CASSRDIQETQYF
TGTGCCAGCAGTCGGGACATCCAAGAGACCCAGTACTTC